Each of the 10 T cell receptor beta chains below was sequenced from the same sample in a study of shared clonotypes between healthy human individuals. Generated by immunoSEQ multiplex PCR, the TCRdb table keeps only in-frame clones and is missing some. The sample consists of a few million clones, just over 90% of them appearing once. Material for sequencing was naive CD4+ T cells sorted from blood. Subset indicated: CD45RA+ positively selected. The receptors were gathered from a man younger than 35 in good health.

CDR3 nucleotides: TGTGCCAGCTGGGGGACAGGGGGGAGCACTGAAGCTTTCTTT. Its protein is CASWGTGGSTEAFF. This sequence joins TRBV2 and TRBJ1-1; TRBD1 matches 11 bases. The CDR3 contains 14 residues. Germline CDR1 and CDR2: SNHLY and FYNNEI. The V gene end was trimmed by 8 bases and the J gene end by 4 bases; junction bases not matched to a gene: 6.

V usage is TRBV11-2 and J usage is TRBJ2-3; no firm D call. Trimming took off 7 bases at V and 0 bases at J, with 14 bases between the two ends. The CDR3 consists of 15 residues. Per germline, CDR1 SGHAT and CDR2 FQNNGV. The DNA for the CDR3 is TGTGCCAGCACCAAAGGACGTAAGAGCACAGATACGCAGTATTTT. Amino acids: CASTKGRKSTDTQYF.

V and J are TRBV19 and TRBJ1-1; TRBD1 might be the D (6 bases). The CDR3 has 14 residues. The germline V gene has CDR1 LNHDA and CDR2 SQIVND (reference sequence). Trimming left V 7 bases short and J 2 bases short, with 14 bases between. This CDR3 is CASTPDSLNTEAFF. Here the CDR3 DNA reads TGTGCCAGTACCCCGGACAGCCTCAACACTGAAGCTTTCTTT.

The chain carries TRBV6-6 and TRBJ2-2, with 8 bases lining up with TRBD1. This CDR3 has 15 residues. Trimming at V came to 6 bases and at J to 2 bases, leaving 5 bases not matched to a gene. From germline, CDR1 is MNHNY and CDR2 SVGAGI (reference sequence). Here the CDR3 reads CASRPGTGNTGELFF. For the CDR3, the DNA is TGTGCCAGCAGGCCGGGGACAGGCAACACCGGGGAGCTGTTTTTT.

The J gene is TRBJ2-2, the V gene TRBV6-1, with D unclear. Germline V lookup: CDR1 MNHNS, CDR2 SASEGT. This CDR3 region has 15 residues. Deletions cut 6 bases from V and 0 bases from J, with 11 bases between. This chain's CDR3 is CASRSSSTNTGELFF. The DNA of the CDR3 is TGTGCCAGCAGAAGCAGCAGCACGAACACCGGGGAGCTGTTTTTT.

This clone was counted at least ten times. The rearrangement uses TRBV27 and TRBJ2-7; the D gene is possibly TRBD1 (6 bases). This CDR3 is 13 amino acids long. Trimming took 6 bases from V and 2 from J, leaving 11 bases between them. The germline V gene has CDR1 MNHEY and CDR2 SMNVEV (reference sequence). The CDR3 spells CASSYGTTYEQYF. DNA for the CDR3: TGTGCCAGCAGCTATGGGACAACCTACGAGCAGTACTTC.

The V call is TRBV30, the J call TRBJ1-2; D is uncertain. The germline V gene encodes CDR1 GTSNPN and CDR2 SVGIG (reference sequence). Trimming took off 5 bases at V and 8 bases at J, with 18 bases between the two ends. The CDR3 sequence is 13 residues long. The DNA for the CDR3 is TGTGCCTGGTCTCACGGGGTTCGGGAGGGCTACACCTTC. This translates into CAWSHGVREGYTF.

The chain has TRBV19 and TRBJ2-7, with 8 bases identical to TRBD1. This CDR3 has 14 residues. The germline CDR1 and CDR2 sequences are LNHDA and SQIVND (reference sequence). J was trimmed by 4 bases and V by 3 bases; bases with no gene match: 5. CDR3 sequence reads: CASSIPDRVYEQYF. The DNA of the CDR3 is TGTGCCAGTAGTATTCCGGACAGGGTGTACGAGCAGTACTTC. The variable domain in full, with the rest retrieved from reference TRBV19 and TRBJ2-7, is DGGITQSPKYLFRKEGQNVTLSCEQNLNHDAMYWYRQDPGQGLRLIYYSQIVNDFQKGDIAEGYSVSREKKESFPLTVTSAQKNPTAFYLCASSIPDRVYEQYFGPGTRLTVT.

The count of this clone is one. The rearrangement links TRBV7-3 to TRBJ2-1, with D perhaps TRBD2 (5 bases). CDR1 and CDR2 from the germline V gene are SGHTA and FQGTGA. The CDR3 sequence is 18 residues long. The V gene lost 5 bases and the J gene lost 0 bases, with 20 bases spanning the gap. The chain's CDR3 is CASSPAGGGASSYNEQFF. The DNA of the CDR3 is TGTGCCAGCAGCCCCGCCGGAGGCGGTGCAAGCTCCTACAATGAGCAGTTCTTC.

The CDR3 reads CASSLIEGGTEAFF. The CDR3 DNA follows: TGCGCCAGCAGCTTGATTGAGGGCGGGACTGAAGCTTTCTTT. The V gene is TRBV5-1, the J gene TRBJ1-1; D unresolved. Germline-derived CDR1 and CDR2 are SGHRS and YFSETQ. Trimming shortened V by 1 base and J by 5 bases, and 12 bases separated the two germline ends. The CDR3 extends over 14 amino acids.